Below, 27 T cell receptor beta chains from the same sample are listed, as sequenced in a study of T-cell reconstitution after alpha-beta-depleted transplantation in children. Library preparation (for TCRbeta) was performed with unique molecular identifiers. TCRdb fed the PCR reads into MiXCR, producing one record per CDR3 protein. Seen here are hundreds of thousands of distinct CDR3 sequences, around 16% observed once, and the top ten hold approximately 1.1%. This sample comprised PBMCs from the stem cell graft donor, obtained from the stem cell graft. These receptor sequences come from a human donor who donated a stem cell graft to a child with acute myeloid leukemia.

The rearrangement links TRBV7-9 to TRBJ2-1; 8 nucleotides align to TRBD2. CDR1 is SEHNR and CDR2 is FQNEAQ in the germline V gene (reference sequence). The CDR3 contains 15 residues. V lost 2 bases and J lost 6; bases outside the gene matches: 6. CDR3 protein: CASSLRVGTSNEQFF. For the CDR3, the DNA is TGTGCCAGCAGCTTAAGGGTGGGGACTAGCAATGAGCAGTTCTTC.

The sample holds a few counts of this clonotype. The genes are TRBV7-2 and TRBJ2-1, with 10 bases identical to TRBD2. Per the germline V gene, CDR1 is SGHTA and CDR2 is FQGNSA. With V trimmed by 5 bases and J by 3 bases, 10 bases remained unmatched. The CDR3 extends over 17 amino acids. In nucleotides, the CDR3 is TGTGCCAGCAGCCCGAAGAGGAGCGGGGGGGTCTACAATGAGCAGTTCTTC. This encodes CASSPKRSGGVYNEQFF.

For this clonotype: A read error may account for a junction end that differs from germline. The CDR3 reads CACSLVGPRYF. In DNA form, the CDR3 reads TGTGCCTGCAGCTTAGTCGGTCCTAGGTATTTT. This chain links TRBV11-2 with TRBJ2-3, with D hard to call. This CDR3 spans 11 amino acids. Germline V CDR1 and CDR2: SGHAT, FQNNGV.

This clonotype was recorded many times. V and J are TRBV20-1 and TRBJ2-5, with D maybe TRBD1 (7 bases). The V end lost 1 base, the J end lost 5 bases, and 14 bases lay between the germline ends. Germline V gene data show CDR1 as DFQATT and CDR2 as SNEGSKA (reference sequence). The CDR3 covers 14 residues. CDR3 coding DNA: TGCAGTGCTAGAGGCGGACAGGCGGGGGAGACCCAGTACTTC. Protein sequence: CSARGGQAGETQYF.

This clonotype was seen a few times. The chain has TRBV6-5 and TRBJ2-7; D may correspond to TRBD1 or TRBD2 (5 bases each). Trimming stripped 4 bases from V and 2 bases from J, with 12 bases between. Germline values: CDR1 MNHEY, CDR2 SVGAGI. The CDR3 covers 14 residues. CDR3 in amino acids: CASSFGDRTYEQYV. CDR3 nucleotide sequence: TGTGCCAGCAGTTTTGGGGACCGAACCTACGAGCAGTACGTC.

The rearrangement links TRBV20-1 to TRBJ2-4; D possibly corresponds to TRBD1 (6 bases). V lost 0 bases to trimming and J lost 5 bases, with 14 bases between them. This CDR3 is 15 amino acids long. Germline V gene sequence: CDR1 DFQATT, CDR2 SNEGSKA (reference sequence). The CDR3, as DNA: TGCAGTGCTAGAGATCCGCTTGGGGGCGAAAACATTCAGTACTTC. Its translation: CSARDPLGGENIQYF.

This clonotype was seen repeatedly, ten times or more. This chain uses TRBV20-1 with TRBJ2-2; TRBD1 or TRBD2 may be the D gene (6 bases each). The CDR3 contains 14 residues. Germline V gives CDR1 DFQATT, CDR2 SNEGSKA (reference sequence). The V end lost 3 bases, the J end lost 2 bases, and 10 bases lay between the germline ends. The CDR3, as DNA: TGCAGTGCTAGTTGGGGGGCAAACACCGGGGAGCTGTTTTTT. It codes for CSASWGANTGELFF.

This clonotype was seen ten or more times. The chain employs TRBV20-1 and TRBJ2-3; tentatively, D is TRBD1 (5 bases). Germline V gene data show CDR1 as DFQATT and CDR2 as SNEGSKA (reference sequence). The CDR3 consists of 15 residues. Trimming took 0 bases from V and 2 from J, leaving 12 bases between them. CDR3 amino acids: CSARDRQHVTDTQYF. The CDR3 nucleotides are TGCAGTGCTAGAGATAGACAGCACGTCACAGATACGCAGTATTTT.

The chain employs TRBV12-3 or TRBV12-4 and TRBJ2-4; D is perhaps TRBD1 (5 bases). The CDR3 length is 15 residues. Deletions cut 5 bases from V and 0 bases from J, with 11 bases between. The CDR3 loop reads CASSLQALAKNIQYF. The CDR3 DNA is TGTGCCAGCAGTCTACAGGCGCTAGCCAAAAACATTCAGTACTTC.

This clonotype has more than one count but fewer than ten. A much larger clone is a single base away; this may be a read error. V gene TRBV20-1 combines with J gene TRBJ1-1; D might be TRBD1 (5 bases). The CDR3 runs to 16 residues. From germline, CDR1 is DFQATT and CDR2 SNEGSKA (reference sequence). The CDR3 bases are TGCTGTGCTAGAGCGGGGGGTGGGGGGTTAACCACTGAAGCTTTCTTT. Its translation is CCARAGGGGLTTEAFF.

The chain is built from TRBV9 and TRBJ1-1; 12 bases match TRBD1. Germline CDR1 SGDLS, CDR2 YYNGEE. The CDR3 extends over 15 amino acids. The V segment lost 9 bases and the J segment 4 bases; nucleotides outside the gene matches: 10. The CDR3 loop reads CATRGQGAWGTEAFF. The CDR3 DNA reads TGTGCCACCAGGGGACAGGGGGCATGGGGCACTGAAGCTTTCTTT.

The chain has TRBV5-1 and TRBJ1-4, with a possible D match to TRBD1 (5 bases). This CDR3 has 13 residues. Germline V gene lookup returns CDR1 SGHRS and CDR2 YFSETQ. V was trimmed by 2 bases and J by 8 bases, leaving 10 bases between them. CDR3 bases: TGCGCCAGCAGCTTCCAGGGAGGGGAAAAACTGTTTTTT. Encoded protein: CASSFQGGEKLFF.

Many counts were recorded for this clonotype. This chain links TRBV20-1 with TRBJ1-3, with D possibly matching TRBD1 (5 bases). Per germline, CDR1 DFQATT and CDR2 SNEGSKA (reference sequence). V was cut by 3 bases and J by 4 bases, with 10 bases left in between. This CDR3 has 13 residues. This CDR3 reads CSASRERGNTIYF. As DNA, the CDR3 is TGCAGTGCTAGCAGGGAACGCGGAAACACCATATATTTT.

This clonotype turned up a few times. The chain has TRBV4-1 and TRBJ1-4; D gene ambiguous. With the DNA end fitting TRBJ2-2 better, the J assignment may be wrong. Germline CDR1 reads MGHRA; CDR2 reads YSYEKL. The CDR3 loop spans 15 amino acids. The chain's CDR3 is CASSQGQGRRGELFF. DNA for the CDR3: TGCGCCAGCAGCCAAGGCCAAGGCCGAAGGGGGGAGCTGTTTTTT.

This clonotype was observed many times. The CDR3 DNA reads TGCAGTGCGCCCCCCGGGGGACCCTTACGTGGAGGTGAGCAGTTCTTC. Its translation is CSAPPGGPLRGGEQFF. The V and J genes are TRBV20-1 and TRBJ2-1; tentative D call: TRBD2 (6 bases). Germline assignment: CDR1 DFQATT and CDR2 SNEGSKA (reference sequence). V shed 6 bases and J shed 9 bases, with 27 bases lying between them. This CDR3 contains 16 residues.

In this sample, this clonotype turned up many times. The V call is TRBV29-1, the J call TRBJ1-1, with D hard to call. The CDR3 contains 13 residues. Germline lookup yields CDR1 SQVTM and CDR2 ANQGSEA. V was pared by 7 bases and J by 0 bases, with 12 bases between. The CDR3 sequence is CSALIALNTEAFF. In DNA form, the CDR3 reads TGCAGCGCCCTGATTGCACTGAACACTGAAGCTTTCTTT. The whole variable domain, remainder taken from reference TRBV29-1 and TRBJ1-1, is SAVISQKPSRDICQRGTSLTIQCQVDSQVTMMFWYRQQPGQSLTLIATANQGSEATYESGFVIDKFPISRPNLTFSTLTVSNMSPEDSSIYLCSALIALNTEAFFGQGTRLTVV.

This clonotype was observed a few times. The chain links TRBV20-1 to TRBJ1-5; the match to TRBD1 covers 8 bases. Per the germline V gene, CDR1 is DFQATT and CDR2 is SNEGSKA (reference sequence). J lost 7 bases, V lost 5 bases, and 16 bases had no gene match. This CDR3 is built from 16 residues. The CDR3 DNA sequence: TGCAGTGCTCTACCCACGCCCCAGGGGGCGAACCAGCCCCAGCATTTT. Its protein product is CSALPTPQGANQPQHF.

The chain uses TRBV27 and TRBJ2-3, with 13 bases matching TRBD2. This CDR3 has 20 residues. V dropped 5 bases and J dropped 2; count of bases not matched to a gene: 16. Germline V gives CDR1 MNHEY, CDR2 SMNVEV (reference sequence). The CDR3 DNA reads as TGTGCCAGCAGTCGTGGACTAGCGGGGGCCCGCAAAGAGTACACAGATACGCAGTATTTT. Translated, it gives CASSRGLAGARKEYTDTQYF.

On this clonotype itself: This may be a read error: a much more frequent sequence differs by one nucleotide. This chain uses TRBV27 with TRBJ2-1, with TRBD1 matching 8 bases. CDR1 and CDR2 from the germline V gene are MNHEY and SMNVEV (reference sequence). CDR3 length: 14 residues. The CDR3 coding sequence is TGTACCAGCAGGGACAGGCTCATAAACAATGAGCAGTTCTTC. Translating gives CTSRDRLINNEQFF.

This clonotype was picked up a small number of times. The chain joins TRBV7-6 to TRBJ2-2, with 13 bases that match TRBD2. V lost 5 bases, J lost 0 bases, and 3 bases stayed unmatched. The CDR3 is 17 amino acids. Germline CDR1 SGHVS, CDR2 FNYEAQ. The CDR3 DNA follows: TGTGCCAGCAGCCGACTAGCGGGGGGTTCGAACACCGGGGAGCTGTTTTTT. This sequence encodes CASSRLAGGSNTGELFF.

This clonotype was detected ten times or more. The genes are TRBV12-3 or TRBV12-4 and TRBJ2-2; 9 bases match TRBD1. V was clipped by 3 bases and J by 4 bases; unmatched bases: 3. The CDR3 extends over 15 amino acids. The CDR3 region is CASSFGTGSTGELFF. DNA for the CDR3: TGTGCCAGCAGTTTTGGGACAGGGAGCACCGGGGAGCTGTTTTTT.

J is TRBJ1-1 and V is TRBV25-1, with TRBD1 matching over 9 bases. Looked up from germline, CDR1 is MGHDK and CDR2 is SYGVNS. Germline trimming cut 4 bases from V and 1 base from J; bases unmatched to any gene: 4. CDR3 length: 15 amino acids. This CDR3 is CASSGDRERNTEAFF. Here the CDR3 DNA reads TGTGCCAGCAGTGGGGACAGGGAACGGAACACTGAAGCTTTCTTT.

This chain links TRBV4-1 with TRBJ1-1; TRBD1 is a possible D gene (5 bases). The CDR3 is 16 amino acids. In germline, CDR1 is MGHRA, CDR2 YSYEKL. The V end lost 1 base, the J end lost 0 bases, and 12 bases lay between the germline ends. CDR3 sequence: CASSQGLAGVNTEAFF. The CDR3 nucleotides read TGCGCCAGCAGCCAAGGTCTTGCGGGGGTGAACACTGAAGCTTTCTTT.

This clonotype was counted at least ten times. This chain uses TRBV7-6 with TRBJ2-7; D is unclear. In germline, CDR1 is SGHVS, CDR2 FNYEAQ. This CDR3 is built from 13 residues. Trimming pared 2 bases from V and 5 bases from J, leaving 10 bases between. CDR3 nucleotides: TGTGCCAGCAGCTTACAGGAGCGCCACGAGCAGTACTTC. As protein: CASSLQERHEQYF.

This clonotype was found a few times. The V and J genes are TRBV6-5 and TRBJ1-1; a weak D match, TRBD1 (5 bases). The germline V gene has CDR1 MNHEY and CDR2 SVGAGI. The CDR3 is 15 residues long. V was shortened by 6 bases and J by 3 bases, with 17 bases between the two germline ends. The CDR3: CASSPLRQKHTEAFF. The DNA for the CDR3 is TGTGCCAGCAGCCCCCTAAGACAGAAACACACTGAAGCTTTCTTT.

The rearrangement uses TRBV24-1 and TRBJ2-1; TRBD2 matches at 14 bases. The CDR3 is 16 amino acids. V lost 4 bases, J lost 8 bases, and 6 bases stayed unmatched. Germline V lookup: CDR1 KGHDR, CDR2 SFDVKD. For the CDR3, the DNA is TGTGCCACCAGTGACCCGACTAGCGGGGGGGTAGATGAGCAGTTCTTC. It codes for CATSDPTSGGVDEQFF.

There are many counts of this clonotype. The J gene is TRBJ1-2, the V gene TRBV20-1; tentative D call: TRBD1 (5 bases). CDR3 length: 14 residues. Trimming cost V 6 bases and J 2 bases, with 16 bases left between them. The germline V gene has CDR1 DFQATT and CDR2 SNEGSKA (reference sequence). CDR3 in amino acids: CSAPRSAGNYGYTF. The CDR3 DNA follows: TGCAGTGCCCCCAGATCGGCAGGGAACTATGGCTACACCTTC.